The 15 T cell receptor beta chains presented below share a single source sample, sequenced in a study of cytomegalovirus exposure and HLA in healthy donors. A multiplex PCR was run with 60 Vbeta primers and 13 Jbeta primers. Data came from immunoSEQ multiplex PCR; TCRdb stores just in-frame clones and leaves some out. Here the sample spans approximately 110,000 clones, approximately 80% being singletons. Sequenced: PBMCs. Receptors originate from a woman aged 40 to 55 in good health and CMV-seropositive.

The chain joins TRBV4-1 to TRBJ2-7, with 7 nucleotides matching TRBD2. The CDR3 has 15 amino acids. CDR1 is MGHRA, CDR2 YSYEKL, per germline. V shed 4 bases and J 5 bases; nucleotides not matched to a gene: 11. The CDR3: CASSPGPGLFHEQYF. CDR3 bases: TGCGCCAGCAGCCCGGGGCCGGGACTATTCCACGAGCAGTACTTC.

The table lists this clone with a count of one. The chain couples TRBV6-1 to TRBJ1-3; unclear D gene. Germline V gene lookup returns CDR1 MNHNS and CDR2 SASEGT. Trimming pared 3 bases from V and 4 bases from J, leaving 7 bases between. This CDR3 is built from 13 residues. Here the CDR3 reads CASSDRLGNTIYF. The CDR3, as DNA: TGTGCCAGCAGTGACAGGCTCGGAAACACCATATATTTT.

V usage is TRBV19 and J usage is TRBJ1-5; unclear D gene. Trimming took off 7 bases at V and 0 bases at J, with 13 bases between the two ends. CDR1 and CDR2 from the germline V gene are LNHDA and SQIVND (reference sequence). The CDR3 sequence is 15 residues long. CDR3 in amino acids: CASKTADTSNQPQHF. Here the CDR3 DNA reads TGTGCCAGTAAAACCGCCGACACTAGCAATCAGCCCCAGCATTTT.

The genes are TRBV7-3 and TRBJ2-1, with 13 bases aligning to TRBD2. Trimming took 3 bases from V and 8 from J; bases not matched to a gene: 4. The CDR3 length is 15 residues. The V gene's germline CDR1 is SGHTA and CDR2 FQGTGA. The CDR3 is CASSFGLAGEDEQFF. DNA of the CDR3: TGTGCCAGCAGCTTTGGACTAGCGGGAGAGGATGAGCAGTTCTTC.

This clone came up once. The V gene is TRBV5-1, the J gene TRBJ2-6, with 10 bases lining up with TRBD1. Germline V gene lookup returns CDR1 SGHRS and CDR2 YFSETQ. With 0 bases clipped from V and 1 base from J, the junction kept 4 bases outside the gene matches. The length of the CDR3 is 18 residues. CDR3 region: CASSLGWTGGSGANVLTF. CDR3 DNA: TGCGCCAGCAGCTTGGGATGGACAGGGGGTTCTGGGGCCAACGTCCTGACTTTC.

This chain links TRBV28 with TRBJ1-5, with TRBD1 identical over 8 bases. With 10 bases clipped from V and 2 bases from J, the junction kept 7 bases outside the gene matches. In germline, CDR1 is MDHEN, CDR2 SYDVKM. The CDR3 consists of 14 residues. CDR3 DNA: TGTGCCACCACTCAGGGGGCTGGCAATCAGCCCCAGCATTTT. This sequence encodes CATTQGAGNQPQHF.

The J gene is TRBJ1-1, the V gene TRBV7-3; tentative D call: TRBD1 (5 bases). Between the trimmed V and J ends, which lost 5 bases and 0 bases, there was a span of 19 bases. The CDR3 totals 17 residues. The germline gives CDR1 SGHTA, CDR2 FQGTGA. The CDR3 DNA reads TGTGCCAGCAGCGCCCAACTCAGGGCGTCCATGAACACTGAAGCTTTCTTT. Translated, it gives CASSAQLRASMNTEAFF.

V usage is TRBV25-1 and J usage is TRBJ2-2, with D maybe TRBD1 (5 bases). The CDR3 is made up of 14 amino acids. Germline V gives CDR1 MGHDK, CDR2 SYGVNS. The V gene lost 3 bases and the J gene lost 4 bases, with 9 bases spanning the gap. CDR3 in amino acids: CASSEAGFTGELFF. The CDR3 bases are TGTGCCAGCAGTGAGGCAGGGTTCACCGGGGAGCTGTTTTTT.

This clone was picked up a small number of times. This chain joins TRBV27 and TRBJ2-7; 16 positions agree with TRBD2. The V gene's germline CDR1 is MNHEY and CDR2 SMNVEV (reference sequence). There are 15 residues in the CDR3. The ends lost 6 bases at V and 4 bases at J; junction bases unmatched: 3. The CDR3 reads CASRKGLAGGYEQYF. The CDR3 DNA follows: TGTGCCAGCAGGAAGGGACTAGCGGGAGGGTACGAGCAGTACTTC.

The chain is built from TRBV6-5 and TRBJ2-2; 7 nucleotides match TRBD1. V lost 8 bases to trimming and J lost 4 bases; unmatched junction nucleotides: 7. Germline values: CDR1 MNHEY, CDR2 SVGAGI. The CDR3 totals 14 residues. CDR3 residues: CASDVAGGTGELFF. CDR3 in DNA: TGTGCCAGCGATGTGGCAGGGGGCACCGGGGAGCTGTTTTTT.

This clone has just a few counts. The V gene is TRBV30, the J gene TRBJ2-7; a possible D gene is TRBD2 (5 bases). In germline, CDR1 is GTSNPN, CDR2 SVGIG (reference sequence). The length of the CDR3 is 11 residues. V lost 5 bases and J 3 bases, leaving 8 bases between the germline ends. The CDR3 DNA follows: TGTGCCTGGGGGCGGGTCTACGAGCAGTACTTC. Its protein product is CAWGRVYEQYF.

The V call is TRBV19, the J call TRBJ2-7; a possible D gene is TRBD2 (6 bases). From germline, CDR1 is LNHDA and CDR2 SQIVND (reference sequence). The CDR3 consists of 14 residues. The germline V and J ends were trimmed by 7 bases and 2 bases, with 15 bases remaining between them. The CDR3 loop is CASTDRGTPYEQYF. As DNA, the CDR3 is TGTGCCAGTACCGACCGGGGGACCCCCTACGAGCAGTACTTC.

The chain is built from TRBV5-1 and TRBJ2-2; the D is unclear. Trimming stripped 2 bases from V and 1 base from J, with 6 bases between. The CDR3 covers 14 residues. The V gene's germline CDR1 is SGHRS and CDR2 YFSETQ. The DNA for the CDR3 is TGCGCCAGCAGCTTAGAGCGGAACACCGGGGAGCTGTTTTTT. Translated, it gives CASSLERNTGELFF.

The chain couples TRBV19 to TRBJ2-1, with D possibly TRBD2 on 5 matching bases. This CDR3 contains 16 residues. Germline loops: CDR1 LNHDA, CDR2 SQIVND (reference sequence). Trimming pared 4 bases from V and 6 bases from J, leaving 19 bases between. This chain's CDR3 is CASSTVGGPLGNEQFF. CDR3 sequence (DNA): TGTGCCAGTAGTACGGTGGGCGGGCCATTGGGCAATGAGCAGTTCTTC.

This clone has just one count. The genes are TRBV19 and TRBJ2-7; D is uncertain. The V end was cut by 3 bases, the J end by 0 bases, with 12 bases between. The CDR3 length is 15 residues. CDR1 is LNHDA, CDR2 SQIVND, per germline (reference sequence). DNA of the CDR3: TGTGCCAGTAGTATGGGCCTCAGAAGCTCCTACGAGCAGTACTTC. Residues: CASSMGLRSSYEQYF.